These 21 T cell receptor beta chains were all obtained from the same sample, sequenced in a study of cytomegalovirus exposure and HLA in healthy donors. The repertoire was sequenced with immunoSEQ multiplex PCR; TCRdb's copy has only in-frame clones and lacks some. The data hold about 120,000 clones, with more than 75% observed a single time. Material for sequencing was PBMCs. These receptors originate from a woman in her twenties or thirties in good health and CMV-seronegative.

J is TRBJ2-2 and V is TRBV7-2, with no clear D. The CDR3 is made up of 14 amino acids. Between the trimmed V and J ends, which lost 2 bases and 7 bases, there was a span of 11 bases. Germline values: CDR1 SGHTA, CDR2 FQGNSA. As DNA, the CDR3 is TGTGCCAGCAGCTTATTGCCACAAAGCGGGGAGCTGTTTTTT. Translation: CASSLLPQSGELFF.

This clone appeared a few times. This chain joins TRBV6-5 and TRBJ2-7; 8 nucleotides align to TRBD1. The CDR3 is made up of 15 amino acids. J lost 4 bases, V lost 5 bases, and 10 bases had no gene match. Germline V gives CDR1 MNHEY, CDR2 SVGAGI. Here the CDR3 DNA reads TGTGCCAGCAGTGCGGACAGGGTGGGAGCTTACGAGCAGTACTTC. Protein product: CASSADRVGAYEQYF.

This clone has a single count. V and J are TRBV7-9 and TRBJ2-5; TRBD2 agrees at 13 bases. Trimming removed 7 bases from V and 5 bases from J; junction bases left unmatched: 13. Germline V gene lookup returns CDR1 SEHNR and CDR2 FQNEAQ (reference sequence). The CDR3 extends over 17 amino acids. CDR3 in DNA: TGTGCCAGCAAGGAGTTTCCGGGACTAGCGGGGTCGGAGACCCAGTACTTC. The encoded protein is CASKEFPGLAGSETQYF.

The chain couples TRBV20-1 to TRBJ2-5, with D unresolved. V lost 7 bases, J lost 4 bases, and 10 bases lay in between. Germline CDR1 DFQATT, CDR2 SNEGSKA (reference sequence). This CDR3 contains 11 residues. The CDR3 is CSVRPGETQYF. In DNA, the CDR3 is TGCAGTGTTCGCCCAGGAGAGACCCAGTACTTC.

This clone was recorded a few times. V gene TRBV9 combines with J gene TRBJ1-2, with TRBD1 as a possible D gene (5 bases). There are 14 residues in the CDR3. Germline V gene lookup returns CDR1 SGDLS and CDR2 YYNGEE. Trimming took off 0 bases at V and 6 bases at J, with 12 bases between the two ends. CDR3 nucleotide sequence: TGTGCCAGCAGCGTAGCGGCGGGGGTAGATGGCTACACCTTC. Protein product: CASSVAAGVDGYTF.

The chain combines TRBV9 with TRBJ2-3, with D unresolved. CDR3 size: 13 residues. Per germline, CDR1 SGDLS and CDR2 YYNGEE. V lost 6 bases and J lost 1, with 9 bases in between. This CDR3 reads CASTFLRTDTQYF. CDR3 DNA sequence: TGTGCCAGCACCTTCCTCCGCACAGATACGCAGTATTTT.

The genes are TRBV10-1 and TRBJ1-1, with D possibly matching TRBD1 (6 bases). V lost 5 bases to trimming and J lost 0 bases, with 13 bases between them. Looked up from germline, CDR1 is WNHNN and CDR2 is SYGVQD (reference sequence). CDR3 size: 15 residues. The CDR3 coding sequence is TGCGCCAGCAGTCCGGACAGCCTCATGAACACTGAAGCTTTCTTT. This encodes CASSPDSLMNTEAFF.

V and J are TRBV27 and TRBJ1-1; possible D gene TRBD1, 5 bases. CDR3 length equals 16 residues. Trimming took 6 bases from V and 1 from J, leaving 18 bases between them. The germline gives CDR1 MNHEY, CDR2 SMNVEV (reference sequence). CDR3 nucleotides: TGTGCCAGCAGCCACCCGCGTGGGGCGGCGAACACTGAAGCTTTCTTT. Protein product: CASSHPRGAANTEAFF.

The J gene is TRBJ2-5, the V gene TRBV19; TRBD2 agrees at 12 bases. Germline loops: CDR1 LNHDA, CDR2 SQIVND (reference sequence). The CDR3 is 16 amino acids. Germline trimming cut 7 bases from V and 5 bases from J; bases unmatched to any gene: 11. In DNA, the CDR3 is TGTGCCAGTACCCCGACTAGCGGGGGCCGGGGGGAGACCCAGTACTTC. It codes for CASTPTSGGRGETQYF.

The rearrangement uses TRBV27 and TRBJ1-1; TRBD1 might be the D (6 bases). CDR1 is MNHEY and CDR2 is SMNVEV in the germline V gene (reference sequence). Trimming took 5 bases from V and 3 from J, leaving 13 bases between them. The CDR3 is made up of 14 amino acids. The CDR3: CASSVSGADTEAFF. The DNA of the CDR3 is TGTGCCAGCAGTGTCTCAGGGGCCGACACTGAAGCTTTCTTT.

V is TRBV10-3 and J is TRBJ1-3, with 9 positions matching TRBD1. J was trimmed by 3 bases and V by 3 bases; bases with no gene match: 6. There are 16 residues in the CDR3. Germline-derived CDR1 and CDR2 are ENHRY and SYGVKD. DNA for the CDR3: TGTGCCATCAGTGAATCGGACAGGGGATATGGAAACACCATATATTTT. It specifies CAISESDRGYGNTIYF.

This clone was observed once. The CDR3 region has the DNA TGTGCCTATAGGAGGGGCACTAGCACAGATACGCAGTATTTT. This encodes CAYRRGTSTDTQYF. The rearrangement uses TRBV30 and TRBJ2-3; possibly TRBD2 for D (6 bases). The CDR3 loop spans 14 amino acids. The germline V gene encodes CDR1 GTSNPN and CDR2 SVGIG (reference sequence). V was trimmed by 7 bases and J by 0 bases, leaving 14 bases between them.

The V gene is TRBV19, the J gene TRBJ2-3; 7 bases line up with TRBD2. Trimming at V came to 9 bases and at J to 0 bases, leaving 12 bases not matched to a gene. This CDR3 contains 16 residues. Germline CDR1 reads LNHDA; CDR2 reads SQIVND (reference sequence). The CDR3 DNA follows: TGTGCCAGCCCGGCGGGAGCGCTATCTAGCACAGATACGCAGTATTTT. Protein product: CASPAGALSSTDTQYF.

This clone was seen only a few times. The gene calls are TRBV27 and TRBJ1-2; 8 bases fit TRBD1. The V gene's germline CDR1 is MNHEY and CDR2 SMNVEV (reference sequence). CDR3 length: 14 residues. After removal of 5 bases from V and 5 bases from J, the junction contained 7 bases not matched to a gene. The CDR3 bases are TGTGCCAGCAGTCCCACAGGGGGGGGTTATGGCTACACCTTC. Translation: CASSPTGGGYGYTF.

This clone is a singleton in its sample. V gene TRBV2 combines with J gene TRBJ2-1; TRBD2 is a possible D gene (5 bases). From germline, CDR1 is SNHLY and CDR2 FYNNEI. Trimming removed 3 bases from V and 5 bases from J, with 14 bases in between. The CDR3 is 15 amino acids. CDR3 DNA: TGTGCCAGCAGTGATTGGGCTAGCCATGACAATGAGCAGTTCTTC. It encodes CASSDWASHDNEQFF.

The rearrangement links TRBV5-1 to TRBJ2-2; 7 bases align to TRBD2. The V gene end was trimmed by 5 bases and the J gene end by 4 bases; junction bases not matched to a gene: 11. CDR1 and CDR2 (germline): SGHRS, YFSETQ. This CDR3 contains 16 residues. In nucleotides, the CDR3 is TGCGCCAGCAGTAGTTCGTCCAGCGGGACCACCGGGGAGCTGTTTTTT. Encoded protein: CASSSSSSGTTGELFF.

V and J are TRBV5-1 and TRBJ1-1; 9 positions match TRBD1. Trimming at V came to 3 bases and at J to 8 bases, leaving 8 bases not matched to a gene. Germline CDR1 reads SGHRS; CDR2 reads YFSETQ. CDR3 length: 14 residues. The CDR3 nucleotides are TGCGCCAGCAGCTGGGTACAGGGGGCAGGGGAAGCTTTCTTT. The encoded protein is CASSWVQGAGEAFF.

CDR3 residues: CASSWGQISGANVLTF. The CDR3 nucleotides are TGTGCCAGCAGTTGGGGCCAAATCTCTGGGGCCAACGTCCTGACTTTC. The V gene is TRBV6-5, the J gene TRBJ2-6; possibly TRBD1 for D (5 bases). V dropped 4 bases and J dropped 0 bases, with 10 bases sitting between them. The CDR3 totals 16 residues. Germline CDR1 reads MNHEY; CDR2 reads SVGAGI.

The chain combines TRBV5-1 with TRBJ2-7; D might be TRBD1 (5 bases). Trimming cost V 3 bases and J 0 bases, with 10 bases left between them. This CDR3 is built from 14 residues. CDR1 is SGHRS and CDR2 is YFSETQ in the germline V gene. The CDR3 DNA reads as TGCGCCAGCAGCTCTACAGGCAGCTCCTACGAGCAGTACTTC. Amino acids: CASSSTGSSYEQYF.

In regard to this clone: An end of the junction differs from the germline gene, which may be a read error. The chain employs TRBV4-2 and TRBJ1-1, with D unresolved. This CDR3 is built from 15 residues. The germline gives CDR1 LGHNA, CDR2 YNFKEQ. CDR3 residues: CASSQGEGVNTEAFF. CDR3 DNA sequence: TGTGCCAGCAGTCAAGGAGAGGGAGTGAACACTGAAGCTTTCTTT.

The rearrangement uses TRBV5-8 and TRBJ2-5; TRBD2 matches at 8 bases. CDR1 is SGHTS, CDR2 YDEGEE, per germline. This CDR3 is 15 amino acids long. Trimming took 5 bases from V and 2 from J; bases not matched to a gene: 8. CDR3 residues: CASSPGLAWQETQYF. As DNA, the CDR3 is TGTGCCAGCAGTCCTGGACTAGCTTGGCAAGAGACCCAGTACTTC.